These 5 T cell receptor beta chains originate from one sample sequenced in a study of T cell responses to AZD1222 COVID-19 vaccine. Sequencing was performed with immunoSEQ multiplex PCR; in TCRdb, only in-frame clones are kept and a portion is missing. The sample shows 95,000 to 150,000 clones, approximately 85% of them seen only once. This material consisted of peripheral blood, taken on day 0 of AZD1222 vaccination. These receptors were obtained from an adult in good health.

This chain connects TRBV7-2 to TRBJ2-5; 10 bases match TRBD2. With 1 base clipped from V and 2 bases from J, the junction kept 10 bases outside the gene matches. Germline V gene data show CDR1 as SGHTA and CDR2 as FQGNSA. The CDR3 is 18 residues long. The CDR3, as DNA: TGTGCCAGCAGCTTAGTTAGCCGGGTAGCGGGGGGACAAGAGACCCAGTACTTC. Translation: CASSLVSRVAGGQETQYF.

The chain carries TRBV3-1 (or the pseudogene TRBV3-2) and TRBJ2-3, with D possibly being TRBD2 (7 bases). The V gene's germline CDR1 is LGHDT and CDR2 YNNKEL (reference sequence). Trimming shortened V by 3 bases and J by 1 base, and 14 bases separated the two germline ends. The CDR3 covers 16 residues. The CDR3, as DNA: TGTGCCAGCAGCCATGGGGGGGGCGTCGGCACAGATACGCAGTATTTT. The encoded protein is CASSHGGGVGTDTQYF.

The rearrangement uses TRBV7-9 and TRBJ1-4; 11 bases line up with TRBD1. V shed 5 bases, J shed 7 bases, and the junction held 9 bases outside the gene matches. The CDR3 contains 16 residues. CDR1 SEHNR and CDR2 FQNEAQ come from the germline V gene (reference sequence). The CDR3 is CASSQGQGDGGEKLFF. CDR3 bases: TGTGCCAGCAGCCAGGGACAGGGGGACGGAGGTGAAAAACTGTTTTTT.

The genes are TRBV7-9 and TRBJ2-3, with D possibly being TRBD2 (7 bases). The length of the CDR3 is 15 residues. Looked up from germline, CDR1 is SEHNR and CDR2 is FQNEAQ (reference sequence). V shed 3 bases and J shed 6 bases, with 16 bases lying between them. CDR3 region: CASSFGGGLGDTQYF. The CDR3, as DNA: TGTGCCAGCAGCTTTGGCGGGGGCCTTGGGGATACGCAGTATTTT.

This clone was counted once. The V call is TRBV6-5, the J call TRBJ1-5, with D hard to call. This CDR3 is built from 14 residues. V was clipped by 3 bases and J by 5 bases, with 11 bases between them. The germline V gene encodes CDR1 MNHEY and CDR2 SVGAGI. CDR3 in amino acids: CASSYDGKDQPQHF. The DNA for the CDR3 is TGTGCCAGCAGTTATGATGGGAAGGATCAGCCCCAGCATTTT.